A single T cell receptor (beta chain) is shown here with its context. Its antigen is unidentified. This entry is derived from a study of T cells in tuberculosis. Study overall: Within 7 days of starting treatment, or before, PBMC were stored.

Time point defined: new active TB diagnosis, blood taken before or within 7 days of starting treatment. CDR1 is SGHTA, CDR2 FQGNSA, per germline. The CDR3 extends over 18 amino acids. V shed 0 bases, J shed 4 bases, and the junction held 11 bases outside the gene matches. Only in-frame clones appear in the TCRdb table, and some are missing; sequencing was by immunoSEQ multiplex PCR. The sample carries tens of thousands of clones, approximately 85% recorded once. Study results and limitations: The TCR-beta difference was not significant; alpha differences partly reflected length. Smaller distances to GMM-specific TCRs suggested their expansion in active tuberculosis. GEM motif frequencies gave 55% to 75% accuracy; the GMM repertoire gave roughly 90%.

This rearrangement joins TRBV7-2 to TRBJ1-4, with 7 bases identical to TRBD1. Sequencing used PBMCs, obtained at tuberculosis diagnosis. The clonotype comes from an adult with tuberculosis. CDR3 bases: TGTGCCAGCAGCTTAGCGGACAGGATGTGGGGGAATAATGAAAAACTGTTTTTT. Its protein product is CASSLADRMWGNNEKLFF.